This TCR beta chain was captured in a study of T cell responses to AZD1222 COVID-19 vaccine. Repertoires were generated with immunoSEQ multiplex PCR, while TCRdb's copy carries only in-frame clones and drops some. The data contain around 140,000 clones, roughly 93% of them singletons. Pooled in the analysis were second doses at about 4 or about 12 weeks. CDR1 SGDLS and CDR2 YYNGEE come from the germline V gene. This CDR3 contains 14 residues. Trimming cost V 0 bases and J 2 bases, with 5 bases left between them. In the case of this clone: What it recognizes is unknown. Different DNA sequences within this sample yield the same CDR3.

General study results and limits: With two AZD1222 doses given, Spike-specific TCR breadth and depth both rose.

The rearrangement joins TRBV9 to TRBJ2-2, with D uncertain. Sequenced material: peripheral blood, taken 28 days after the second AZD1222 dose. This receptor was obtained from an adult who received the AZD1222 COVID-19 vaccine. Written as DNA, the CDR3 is TGTGCCAGCAGCGTAGCGGCTAACACCGGGGAGCTGTTTTTT. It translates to CASSVAANTGELFF.